This T cell receptor beta chain stems from a study of blood T cell repertoires in COVID-19. Study in general: Sources were T cells, B-cell-depleted T cells, or PBMCs; the material itself was cDNA or gDNA.

The CDR3 contains 15 residues. Germline V lookup: CDR1 MNHEY, CDR2 SVGAGI. V was pared by 4 bases and J by 0 bases, with 10 bases between. Per the original methods: Estimated nucleated cell counts came from reference gene primer amplification. Some clones are missing from TCRdb's copy, which holds only in-frame ones; the method was immunoSEQ multiplex PCR. The V and J calls and clone size are taken from that table; D and trimming were inferred from the DNA. The sample lists 95,000 to 150,000 clones; 75% to 85% were seen once. This sequence was found in a man aged 40-55 years with active or convalescent COVID-19. The sample consisted of peripheral blood. V usage is TRBV6-5 and J usage is TRBJ1-3, with D maybe TRBD1 (5 bases). The CDR3 loop reads CASSLGAHSGNTIYF. DNA of the CDR3: TGTGCCAGCAGTTTAGGGGCCCACTCTGGAAACACCATATATTTT.